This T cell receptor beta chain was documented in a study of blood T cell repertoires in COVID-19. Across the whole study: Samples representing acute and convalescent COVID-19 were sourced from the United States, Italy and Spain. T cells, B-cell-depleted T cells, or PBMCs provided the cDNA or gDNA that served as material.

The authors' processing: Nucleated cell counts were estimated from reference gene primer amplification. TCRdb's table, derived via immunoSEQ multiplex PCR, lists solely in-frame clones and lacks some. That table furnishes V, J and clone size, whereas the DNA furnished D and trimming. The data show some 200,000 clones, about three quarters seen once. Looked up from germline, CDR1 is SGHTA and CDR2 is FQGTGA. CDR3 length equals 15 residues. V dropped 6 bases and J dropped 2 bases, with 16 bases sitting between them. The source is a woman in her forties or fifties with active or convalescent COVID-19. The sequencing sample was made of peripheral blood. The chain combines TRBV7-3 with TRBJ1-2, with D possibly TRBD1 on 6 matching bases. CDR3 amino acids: CASSPGGAKNYGYTF. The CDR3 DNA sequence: TGTGCCAGCAGTCCGGGGGGGGCCAAGAACTATGGCTACACCTTC.